The sample holds many counts of the clone carrying this T cell receptor (beta chain). The antigen is not known. The junction shows a germline mismatch at one end, possibly a read error. The TCR beta CDR3 regions underwent amplification using RNA transcripts as the source. The HTBI primer set served for first-round RT-PCR of the TCR CDR3. TCRdb re-called the multiplex PCR reads with MiXCR, one entry per CDR3 protein. The repertoire holds almost 500,000 distinct CDR3 sequences, with 22% as singletons. Germline V gene sequence: CDR1 DFQATT, CDR2 SNEGSKA (reference sequence). CDR3 length equals 13 residues. Patients having uncontrolled infection, another autoimmune disease, pregnancy or lactation were not included. This sample was included in a study of T cells in Graves' hyperthyroidism and ophthalmopathy. General study findings and limits: The model identified upcoming ophthalmopathy a median roughly 6 months ahead of onset. The blood repertoire included most of the expanded thyroid clonotypes above 0.001.

The genes are TRBV20-1 and TRBJ1-2, with D hard to call. The sample taken for sequencing was blood. This clonotype was obtained from a woman in her seventies with Graves' ophthalmopathy. The CDR3 loop reads CSARDRTNYGYTF. The CDR3 DNA reads as TGCAGTGCCAGAGACCGAACTAACTATGGCTACACCTTC.